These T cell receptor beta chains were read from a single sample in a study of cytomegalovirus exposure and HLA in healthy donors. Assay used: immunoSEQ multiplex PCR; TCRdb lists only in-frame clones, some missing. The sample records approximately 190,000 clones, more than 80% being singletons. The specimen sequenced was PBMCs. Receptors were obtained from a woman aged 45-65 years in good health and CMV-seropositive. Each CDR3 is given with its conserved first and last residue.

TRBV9 CASSADGGIGSPLHF
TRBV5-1 CASSPPRRGGSDEQYF
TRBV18 CASSPRPIDKASEAFF
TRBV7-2 CASSLIAAGDTQYF
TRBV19 CASTRRGGQGVTDTQYF
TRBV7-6 CASSFSVRGARTPSTDTQYF
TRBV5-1 CASSLGGGSSYEQYF
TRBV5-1 CASSLAAGGPETQYF
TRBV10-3 CAISKDRSDWGTDTQYF
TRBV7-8 CASSTTGTGGFDEQFF
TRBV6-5 CASSRDTSNYGYTF
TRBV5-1 CAGSPDVQGNEQYF
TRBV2 CASSAGPQQRYEQYF
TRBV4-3 CTSSQDPGRVGEKLFF
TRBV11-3 CASSRTAGNTIYF
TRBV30 CAWTAQGFTEAFF
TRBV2 CASSGQGNEKLFF
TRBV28 CASRRDRSSYEQYF
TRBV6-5 CATDRDGAYEQYF
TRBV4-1 CASSLLGNEQFF
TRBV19 CASSPGLQFSEQYF
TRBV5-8 CASTSLENSNQPQHF
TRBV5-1 CASSLAGVKAGSPLHF
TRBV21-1 CASSKAVGGNPEAFF
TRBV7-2 CASSPRGADVGSSYNEQFF
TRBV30 CAWSPPRTGTDTQYF
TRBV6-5 CASRTSGGPDTQYF
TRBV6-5 CASSHLGAGTDTQYF